This passage covers 22 T cell receptor beta chains from one sample sequenced in a study of high-grade serous ovarian cancer treatment subgroups listed by TCRdb under 2021. Libraries came from the immunoSEQ multiplex PCR assay. TCRdb mirrors the immuneACCESS table, restricted to in-frame sequences. Some clones are absent from its copies; in checked studies, under half trace to an unresolved V gene, and the reason for the others is unknown. In this sample the table shows fewer than 4,500 clones, roughly four fifths of which occur a single time. The ten largest account for around 4.7% of the sample. The tumor samples were collected prior to definitive surgery or chemotherapy. The sequencing sample was made of tumor tissue. Receptor source: a human donor with high-grade serous ovarian cancer.

This sequence joins TRBV5-6 and TRBJ2-1; 7 positions agree with TRBD1. Germline V gene sequence: CDR1 SGHDT, CDR2 YYEEEE. The length of the CDR3 is 13 residues. Losses at the gene ends were 4 bases for V and 6 bases for J; bases not matched to a gene: 4. The CDR3 DNA is TGTGCCAGCAGCGTCTGGACAGGCAATGAGCAGTTCTTC. Its translation is CASSVWTGNEQFF.

The chain combines TRBV30 with TRBJ2-2, with 7 positions matching TRBD2. V trimming: 3 bases; J trimming: 4 bases; junction bases outside the gene matches: 11. CDR1 is GTSNPN and CDR2 is SVGIG in the germline V gene (reference sequence). The CDR3 has 16 amino acids. CDR3 amino acids: CAWSPRQGGSTGELFF. In DNA, the CDR3 is TGTGCCTGGAGCCCGAGGCAGGGAGGGAGCACCGGGGAGCTGTTTTTT.

The V and J genes are TRBV25-1 and TRBJ2-6, with D possibly TRBD2 on 5 matching bases. Germline V CDR1 and CDR2: MGHDK, SYGVNS. Trimming removed 3 bases at V and 2 bases at J, with 14 bases between. This CDR3 comprises 17 residues. CDR3 DNA sequence: TGTGCCAGCAGTGACCGTCCGGGGTCGCCTGGGGCCAACGTCCTGACTTTC. Its translation: CASSDRPGSPGANVLTF.

V and J are TRBV19 and TRBJ2-1; 8 nucleotides agree with TRBD2. The CDR3 is 17 residues long. Germline V lookup: CDR1 LNHDA, CDR2 SQIVND (reference sequence). The V gene end was trimmed by 1 base and the J gene end by 4 bases; junction bases not matched to a gene: 9. The CDR3 sequence is CASSIGGGAGDYNEQFF. CDR3 sequence (DNA): TGTGCCAGTAGTATAGGAGGGGGAGCGGGGGATTACAATGAGCAGTTCTTC.

The chain has TRBV7-8 and TRBJ2-5, with unresolved D. CDR3 size: 12 residues. CDR1 is SGHVS, CDR2 FQNEAQ, per germline. Trimming stripped 3 bases from V and 5 bases from J, with 7 bases between. CDR3 loop: CASSFLEETQYF. The DNA of the CDR3 is TGTGCCAGCAGCTTCTTGGAGGAGACCCAGTACTTC.

The chain is built from TRBV29-1 and TRBJ1-2; no clear D. Per the germline V gene, CDR1 is SQVTM and CDR2 is ANQGSEA. The CDR3 consists of 10 residues. Trimming pared 5 bases from V and 6 bases from J, leaving 7 bases between. This CDR3 reads CSVLEDGYTF. The CDR3 DNA reads as TGCAGCGTTTTGGAGGATGGCTACACCTTC.

The J gene is TRBJ2-7, the V gene TRBV18; the D gene is possibly TRBD1 (5 bases). Looked up from germline, CDR1 is KGHSH and CDR2 is LQKENI. Trimming took off 6 bases at V and 2 bases at J, with 11 bases between the two ends. CDR3 length: 13 amino acids. CDR3 coding DNA: TGTGCCAGCTCCAGGGATTCTACCTACGAGCAGTACTTC. It translates to CASSRDSTYEQYF.

The chain couples TRBV5-4 to TRBJ2-1; D remains unclear. Germline values: CDR1 SGHNT, CDR2 YYREEE (reference sequence). V was cut by 0 bases and J by 0 bases, with 10 bases left in between. CDR3 length: 16 amino acids. DNA of the CDR3: TGTGCCAGCAGCTTGGGCCACCCGAGCTCCTACAATGAGCAGTTCTTC. This encodes CASSLGHPSSYNEQFF.

In this sample, this clone turned up a few times. This chain joins TRBV11-2 and TRBJ1-6; D remains unclear. Germline CDR1 SGHAT, CDR2 FQNNGV. The V and J ends lost 0 bases and 7 bases respectively, with 10 bases between them. The CDR3 extends over 15 amino acids. The CDR3 protein is CASSLEGRPNSPLHF. CDR3 sequence (DNA): TGTGCCAGCAGCTTAGAAGGACGCCCAAATTCACCCCTCCACTTT.

This chain connects TRBV29-1 to TRBJ1-2, with D possibly being TRBD1 (5 bases). This CDR3 has 12 amino acids. V lost 8 bases to trimming and J lost 4 bases, with 14 bases between them. The germline V gene has CDR1 SQVTM and CDR2 ANQGSEA. The CDR3 sequence: CSFRQGLYGYTF. As DNA, the CDR3 is TGCAGCTTTAGGCAGGGCCTCTATGGCTACACCTTC.

The rearrangement joins TRBV19 to TRBJ1-1, with D possibly being TRBD1 (5 bases). Trimming stripped 5 bases from V and 4 bases from J, with 23 bases between. The CDR3 runs to 17 residues. CDR1 is LNHDA, CDR2 SQIVND, per germline (reference sequence). The CDR3 nucleotides are TGTGCCAGTAGTCTGGGGGGGTTTGGTTTGGAGTTCACTGAAGCTTTCTTT. Residues: CASSLGGFGLEFTEAFF.

This sequence joins TRBV11-2 and TRBJ1-2; D ambiguous. Germline V gene data show CDR1 as SGHAT and CDR2 as FQNNGV. Trimming stripped 0 bases from V and 4 bases from J, with 12 bases between. This CDR3 comprises 15 residues. The CDR3 coding sequence is TGTGCCAGCAGCTTAGAGCCTGAAGAAAGCTATGGCTACACCTTC. Its protein is CASSLEPEESYGYTF.

The V call is TRBV5-1, the J call TRBJ2-3; TRBD2 aligns across 8 bases. The CDR3 runs 14 residues. CDR1 SGHRS and CDR2 YFSETQ come from the germline V gene. The V gene end was trimmed by 6 bases and the J gene end by 2 bases; junction bases not matched to a gene: 5. This CDR3 is CASTLGGATDTQYF. The CDR3 region has the DNA TGCGCCAGCACCCTCGGGGGGGCCACAGATACGCAGTATTTT.

The table lists this clone with a few counts. The rearrangement links TRBV7-3 to TRBJ2-5; the match to TRBD2 covers 9 bases. V was clipped by 5 bases and J by 4 bases; unmatched bases: 2. The CDR3 extends over 13 amino acids. CDR1 and CDR2 (germline): SGHTA, FQGTGA. The CDR3 protein is CASSLSGGETQYF. The CDR3 DNA reads as TGTGCCAGCAGCCTTAGCGGGGGAGAGACCCAGTACTTC.

V and J are TRBV2 and TRBJ2-5; D remains ambiguous. The CDR3 has 12 residues. Germline V gene data show CDR1 as SNHLY and CDR2 as FYNNEI. The ends were cut back, 6 bases at V and 5 bases at J, with 10 bases in the middle. For the CDR3, the DNA is TGTGCCAGCAGGCGCGGCAAGGAGACCCAGTACTTC. This sequence encodes CASRRGKETQYF. The whole variable domain, filled in from reference TRBV2 and TRBJ2-5, reads EPEVTQTPSHQVTQMGQEVILRCVPISNHLYFYWYRQILGQKVEFLVSFYNNEISEKSEIFDDQFSVERPDGSNFTLKIRSTKLEDSAMYFCASRRGKETQYFGPGTRLLVL.

This clone showed up just once. The V and J genes are TRBV14 and TRBJ2-1; D might be TRBD1 (6 bases). This CDR3 has 12 amino acids. Deletions cut 4 bases from V and 10 bases from J, with 11 bases between. The germline V gene has CDR1 SGHDN and CDR2 FVKESK. The CDR3 nucleotides read TGTGCCAGCAGCCCTACAGGGTACGAGCAGTTCTTC. Its translation is CASSPTGYEQFF.

The chain combines TRBV9 with TRBJ2-2; the D is unclear. The V gene lost 0 bases and the J gene lost 6 bases, with 6 bases spanning the gap. The V gene's germline CDR1 is SGDLS and CDR2 YYNGEE. The CDR3 runs 13 residues. The CDR3 DNA follows: TGTGCCAGCAGCGTAGAAGGGTCCGGGGAGCTGTTTTTT. Residues: CASSVEGSGELFF.

The chain recombines TRBV1 with TRBJ2-2; the table calls TRBD2, which could not be checked here. TRBV1 has pseudogene status. This CDR3 has 21 amino acids. CDR3 nucleotide sequence: TGCACCAGCAGCCAAGACCGATCTAGCGGGGGGCGCTTTTCGTACACCGGGGAGCTGTTTTTT. Its protein product is CTSSQDRSSGGRFSYTGELFF.

This clone was seen just once. The CDR3 here is CASSLGALGSGEKLFF. The CDR3 DNA is TGTGCCAGTAGTTTGGGAGCTTTGGGGTCTGGTGAAAAACTGTTTTTT. The rearrangement uses TRBV19 and TRBJ1-4; D is unclear. The germline V gene has CDR1 LNHDA and CDR2 SQIVND (reference sequence). The V end was cut by 5 bases, the J end by 7 bases, with 20 bases between. CDR3 size: 16 residues. The whole variable domain, filled in from reference TRBV19 and TRBJ1-4, reads DGGITQSPKYLFRKEGQNVTLSCEQNLNHDAMYWYRQDPGQGLRLIYYSQIVNDFQKGDIAEGYSVSREKKESFPLTVTSAQKNPTAFYLCASSLGALGSGEKLFFGSGTQLSVL.

V gene TRBV9 combines with J gene TRBJ2-3; D is uncertain. V was clipped by 3 bases and J by 1 base, with 3 bases between them. The CDR3 consists of 12 residues. CDR1 SGDLS and CDR2 YYNGEE come from the germline V gene. The DNA of the CDR3 is TGTGCCAGCAGCGAAGGCACAGATACGCAGTATTTT. As protein: CASSEGTDTQYF.

This clone was picked up one time. The chain recombines TRBV5-5 with TRBJ2-7, with 7 bases aligning to TRBD2. Germline CDR1 SGHKS, CDR2 YYEKEE (reference sequence). The CDR3 is 15 residues long. The ends lost 1 base at V and 0 bases at J; junction bases unmatched: 4. CDR3 in DNA: TGTGCCAGCAGCTTGCGGGGGGACCTCTCCTACGAGCAGTACTTC. This translates into CASSLRGDLSYEQYF.

The rearrangement links TRBV19 to TRBJ1-1, with a tentative D call TRBD1 (5 bases). With 0 bases removed from V and 0 bases from J, the gap between germline ends came to 17 bases. Germline values: CDR1 LNHDA, CDR2 SQIVND (reference sequence). The CDR3 loop spans 18 amino acids. The CDR3, as DNA: TGTGCCAGTAGTATAGATCGGAGCAGGGATCTCATGAACACTGAAGCTTTCTTT. This codes for CASSIDRSRDLMNTEAFF.